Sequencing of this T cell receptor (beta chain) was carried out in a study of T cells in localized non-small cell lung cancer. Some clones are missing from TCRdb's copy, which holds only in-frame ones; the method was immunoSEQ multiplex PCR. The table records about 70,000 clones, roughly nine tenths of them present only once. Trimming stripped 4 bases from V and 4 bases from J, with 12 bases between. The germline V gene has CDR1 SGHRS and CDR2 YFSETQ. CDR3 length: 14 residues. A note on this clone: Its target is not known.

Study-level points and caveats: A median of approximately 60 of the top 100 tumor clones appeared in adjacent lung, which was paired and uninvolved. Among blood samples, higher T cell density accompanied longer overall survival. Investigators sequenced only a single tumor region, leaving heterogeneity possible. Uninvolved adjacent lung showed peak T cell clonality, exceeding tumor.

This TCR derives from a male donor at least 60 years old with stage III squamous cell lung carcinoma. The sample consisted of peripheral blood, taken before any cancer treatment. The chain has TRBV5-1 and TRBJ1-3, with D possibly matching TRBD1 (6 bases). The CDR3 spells CASSQQGAGNTIYF. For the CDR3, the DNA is TGCGCCAGCAGCCAACAGGGAGCCGGAAACACCATATATTTT.